These T cell receptor beta chains were read from a single sample in a study of shared clonotypes between healthy human individuals. The method was immunoSEQ multiplex PCR; TCRdb's version includes in-frame clones alone and lacks a portion of them. The table lists roughly 2.2 million clones, around 90% of them singletons. The specimen was naive CD4+ T cells from PBMCs. The receptors here all came from a man younger than 30 in good health. Some clones in this sample may be carry-over from other donors' samples. CDR3s include the opening cysteine and the closing phenylalanine or tryptophan. D genes are given only for firm matches. Rows may omit the clone size; those that give it use once, few, many or a size class.

cdr3_aa cdr3_nt v_call d_call j_call cdr3_length clone_size
CASGTPERAEAFF TGTGCCAGCGGGACACCCGAAAGGGCTGAAGCTTTCTTT TRBV6-1 . TRBJ1-1 13 .
CASSVLATNTGELFF TGTGCCAGCAGCGTGCTGGCGACGAACACCGGGGAGCTGTTTTTT TRBV9 . TRBJ2-2 15 once
CAWRGANEQYF TGTGCCTGGAGGGGGGCGAACGAGCAGTACTTC TRBV30 . TRBJ2-7 11 once
CASNYLSGQRTNEQFF TGTGCCAGTAATTATCTTTCGGGACAAAGGACCAATGAGCAGTTCTTC TRBV19 . TRBJ2-1 16 .
CASSPAHLGYGYTF TGTGCCAGCAGCCCCGCCCACCTCGGCTATGGCTACACCTTC TRBV9 . TRBJ1-2 14 .
CASNFLPGQYF TGTGCCAGCAATTTCCTCCCGGGGCAGTACTTC TRBV2 . TRBJ2-7 11 once
CASSSSGPGVRGYTF TGTGCCAGCAGTTCGTCGGGACCCGGGGTTCGTGGCTACACCTTC TRBV28 . TRBJ1-2 15 few
CSVVGVGYIQYF TGCAGCGTAGTCGGGGTAGGGTACATTCAGTACTTC TRBV29-1 . TRBJ2-4 12 .
CSAIGEGRGHF TGCAGTGCTATAGGTGAAGGGAGGGGGCATTTT TRBV20-1 . TRBJ1-5 11 .
CATSRSTDGYEQYF TGTGCCACCAGCAGGTCGACAGACGGCTACGAGCAGTACTTC TRBV15 . TRBJ2-7 14 .
CASSFHPPTGVSYNEQFF TGCGCCAGCAGCTTCCACCCCCCGACAGGGGTCTCCTACAATGAGCAGTTCTTC TRBV5-1 TRBD1 TRBJ2-1 18 .
CASSRDRGIAGELFF TGTGCCAGCAGTCGGGACAGGGGTATTGCCGGGGAGCTGTTTTTT TRBV2 TRBD1 TRBJ2-2 15 once
CASSYPGRPYEQYF TGTGCCAGCAGTTACCCGGGCCGACCCTACGAGCAGTACTTC TRBV28 . TRBJ2-7 14 .
CASSPRRQGTGAFF TGTGCCAGCAGTCCCCGCCGACAGGGGACGGGAGCTTTCTTT TRBV27 TRBD1 TRBJ1-1 14 .
CASTSSGLAKNIQYF TGTGCCAGCACCTCATCGGGTCTAGCCAAAAACATTCAGTACTTC TRBV28 . TRBJ2-4 15 .
CASRIQDSDRQYF TGCGCCAGCAGAATCCAGGACAGTGATCGGCAGTACTTC TRBV5-1 . TRBJ2-7 13 .
CASSLERTATDTQYF TGTGCCAGCAGCTTGGAAAGGACAGCCACAGATACGCAGTATTTT TRBV5-8 . TRBJ2-3 15 .
CASSFSSAGGTETQYF TGTGCCAGCAGCTTTTCAAGCGCAGGGGGCACGGAGACCCAGTACTTC TRBV11-3 TRBD1 TRBJ2-5 16 .
CASSLGLTTDTQYF TGTGCCAGCAGCTTGGGGCTAACGACAGATACGCAGTATTTT TRBV7-8 . TRBJ2-3 14 .
CASSLEEGAGTEAFF TGCGCCAGCAGCTTGGAGGAGGGGGCGGGCACTGAAGCTTTCTTT TRBV5-1 TRBD1 TRBJ1-1 15 .
CAIRATSGTDTQYF TGTGCCATCCGGGCGACTAGCGGGACAGATACGCAGTATTTT TRBV10-3 TRBD2 TRBJ2-3 14 .
CASSQPGTGGINEQFF TGTGCCAGCAGCCAACCCGGGACAGGGGGGATCAATGAGCAGTTCTTC TRBV14 TRBD1 TRBJ2-1 16 .
CASSRQGGGNIQYF TGTGCCAGCAGCCGGCAAGGGGGGGGTAACATTCAGTACTTC TRBV5-4 . TRBJ2-4 14 .
CSVESSEETQYF TGCAGCGTTGAGTCTAGCGAAGAGACCCAGTACTTC TRBV29-1 . TRBJ2-5 12 once
CASSYRVAQPEAFF TGTGCCAGCAGTTATCGGGTAGCCCAACCTGAAGCTTTCTTT TRBV6-5 . TRBJ1-1 14 .
CASSLSNRGLNEKLFF TGTGCCAGCAGTTTATCCAACCGGGGTCTGAATGAAAAACTGTTTTTT TRBV28 . TRBJ1-4 16 .
CASSRGNYGYTF TGTGCCAGCAGCAGAGGAAACTATGGCTACACCTTC TRBV7-6 . TRBJ1-2 12 few
CASSASVYNEQFF TGTGCCAGCAGTGCTAGCGTGTACAATGAGCAGTTCTTC TRBV6-1 . TRBJ2-1 13 .
CASSLGGGQESYGYTF TGTGCCAGCAGTTTAGGGGGGGGACAGGAGAGTTATGGCTACACCTTC TRBV28 TRBD1 TRBJ1-2 16 .